This T cell receptor (beta chain) comes out of a study of CD8+CD57+ T cells in acquired aplastic anemia. Genomic DNA acted as the template from which TCR beta VDJ combination and CDR3 sequence profiling were carried out. TCRdb analysed the reads with MiXCR anew, one entry per CDR3 protein. The sample yields roughly 420,000 distinct CDR3 sequences, 65% to 80% seen once. Sequencing input: sorted CD4+, CD8+, or CD8+CD57+ T cells (not recorded which) from PBMCs. The origin of this receptor is a human donor in good health, serving as a control.

The CDR3 reads CASSLASYQGDTQYF. CDR3 nucleotides: TGTGCCAGCAGCTTAGCTTCCTATCAGGGGGATACGCAGTATTTT. This rearrangement joins TRBV7-2 to TRBJ2-3; perhaps TRBD1 as D (6 bases). Germline V lookup: CDR1 SGHTA, CDR2 FQGNSA. The CDR3 covers 15 residues. V lost 0 bases, J lost 6 bases, and 13 bases lay in between.